This T cell receptor (beta chain) was captured by sequencing in a study of PD-L1 blockade in urothelial cancer. Study-wide points: Tumor-associated TCR clones expanded more in blood at 3 weeks in patients with durable benefit.

This sample's time point: pretreatment peripheral blood. Germline assignment: CDR1 MDHEN and CDR2 SYDVKM. The trim removed 2 bases at V and 6 bases at J, leaving 4 bases unmatched. The CDR3 is made up of 15 amino acids. In each PCR, synthetic TCR analog templates were spiked in. Sequencing used immunoSEQ multiplex PCR; TCRdb keeps in-frame clones, though not all of them. The sample has around 63,000 clones; roughly four fifths are singletons. This clone occurred a few times. What it recognizes is unknown. The sequencing used PBMCs, collected around atezolizumab (anti-PD-L1) treatment. This receptor was obtained from a man in his 70s with urothelial cancer. This sequence joins TRBV28 and TRBJ2-3, with 11 bases matching TRBD2. CDR3: CASSLASGRWDTQYF. The DNA for the CDR3 is TGTGCCAGCAGTTTAGCTAGCGGGAGGTGGGATACGCAGTATTTT.